This T cell receptor (beta chain) was captured in a study of T cell clones after liver transplantation (dated by TCRdb to the late 2010s). Study-wide context: The samples were obtained from ITN030ST, a randomized trial that attempted immunosuppression withdrawal within 2 years after liver transplantation. Donor-reactive T cell clones were identified by TCRbeta sequencing following a pre-transplant mixed lymphocyte reaction and were subsequently tracked in post-transplant blood. Third party-reactive TCRbeta sequences were also identified from pre-transplant MLRs to serve as an antigen-independent comparator for donor-reactive sequences. Three of the eight recipients were HCV-positive; the others were transplanted for non-autoimmune, non-viral indications. The subjects received no induction therapy and were kept on standard immunosuppression until randomization at 12-24 months post-transplant. To count as tolerant, a recipient had to stay completely off immunosuppression for at least one year without liver enzymes climbing beyond twice the upper limit of normal. Blood samples were collected pre-transplant, then pre-randomization ahead of withdrawal, and finally post-randomization once withdrawal had either been completed or failed. Of the 8 liver transplant recipients making up the studied cohort, 3 were classified as tolerant and 5 as non-tolerant. Points the paper makes about the study in general: In a couple of subjects, low numbers of available donor cells limited the measurable donor-reactive repertoire. After accounting for repertoire turnover, donor-reactive detection was significantly reduced in 7 of 8 subjects for CD4 and 8 of 8 for CD8. Circulating donor-reactive CD4 TCRbeta sequences fell significantly post-transplant in most of the 8 subjects, irrespective of tolerance or HCV status. Because allograft tissue specimens were not available, migration of donor-reactive T cells into the graft, rather than deletion, may have occurred. The decline in donor-reactive sequences exceeded the decline in third party-reactive sequences, suggesting partial antigen-specific deletion that was unrelated to withdrawal success. The conclusions were preliminary, being limited by small, heterogeneous patient numbers and by non-standardized post-transplant time points.

The table lists this clone with a count of one. What antigen it recognizes has not been identified. It has no much larger one-base neighbor in the sample; base qualities were not kept. The time point label, read with the paper, signifies: pre-transplant. Thawed unstimulated PBMCs were stained for CD3, CD4 and CD8 and FACS-sorted into CD3+CD4+ and CD3+CD8+ populations. All 8 studied subjects were randomized to immunosuppression withdrawal. The Qiagen DNeasy Blood and Tissue Kit was used to isolate genomic DNA. High-throughput TCRbeta CDR3 sequencing of frozen genomic DNA was performed by immunoSEQ, with PCR amplification, mapping, bias correction and internal controls included. Turning to the authors' computational methods: Productive rearrangements were retained, and unique TCRbeta sequences were defined by the CDR3 nucleotide sequence together with the V and J gene. For a sequence to be called donor-reactive, it needed a frequency of at least 0.01% and at least 5-fold expansion in CFSE-low cells compared with unstimulated pre-transplant cells. To ensure at least 90% detection power, minimum frequency thresholds were set for each subject based on that subject's lowest-template unstimulated sample. Repertoire turnover was measured by Jensen-Shannon divergence between the top 1000 TCRbeta sequences post- and pre-transplant. Two-sided Fisher's exact tests were used to test for changes in the detection of donor-reactive sequences. TCRdb provides this immuneACCESS table in a form limited to in-frame rearrangements. Some clones are lacking; in checked studies, under half of them reflect an unresolved V gene, and why the rest are absent is not known. The V and J calls and the clone size are those of that table, but D and trimming were determined from the DNA. This sample has approximately 72,000 clones in its table, and 90% of those were observed once. Together, the top ten hold less than 3.5% of the sample.

The sequence was collected from a human donor who received a liver transplant. Sequencing was performed on CD4+ T cells from blood, taken before liver transplant.

The CDR3 here reads CASSPGTSGTYEQYF. The sequence in DNA is TGTGCCAGCAGCCCCGGGACTAGCGGGACTTACGAGCAGTACTTC. The chain uses TRBV9 and TRBJ2-7, with 13 central nucleotides matching TRBD2. Trimming accounts for 4 bases at V and 4 bases at J, while the number of junction bases matched to no gene is 5. Via the germline V gene, CDR1 is SGDLS and CDR2 YYNGEE. The CDR3, from cysteine to phenylalanine, totals 15 residues. Here the CDR3 DNA is all that survives: 45 bases in frame from base 1.